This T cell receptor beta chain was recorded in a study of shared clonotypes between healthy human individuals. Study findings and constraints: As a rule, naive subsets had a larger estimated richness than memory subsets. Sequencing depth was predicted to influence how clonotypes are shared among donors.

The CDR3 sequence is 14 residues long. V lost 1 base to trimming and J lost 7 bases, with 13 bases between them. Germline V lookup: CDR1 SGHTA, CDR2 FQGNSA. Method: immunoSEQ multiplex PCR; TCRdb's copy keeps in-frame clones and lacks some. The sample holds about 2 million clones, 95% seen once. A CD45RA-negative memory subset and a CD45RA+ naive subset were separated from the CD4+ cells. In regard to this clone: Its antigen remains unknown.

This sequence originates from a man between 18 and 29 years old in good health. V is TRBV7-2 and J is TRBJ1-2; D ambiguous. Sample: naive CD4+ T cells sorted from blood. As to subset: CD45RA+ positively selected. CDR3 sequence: CASSLESSLAGYTF. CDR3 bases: TGTGCCAGCAGCTTAGAGTCTTCCTTGGCTGGCTACACCTTC.